These T cell receptor beta chains were read from a single sample in a study of patients with pleural tuberculosis. MiXCR, applied by TCRdb to the reads, yields one record per CDR3 protein. The sample records about 29,000 distinct CDR3 sequences, 15% to 20% being singletons. Sequenced sample: peripheral blood. Every receptor here comes from a human donor with pleural tuberculosis. Each CDR3 is given with its conserved first and last residue. D genes are given only for firm matches. Expanded clones are given a class, and other clones once, few, many or no size at all.

abundance,d_gene,v_gene,j_gene,CDR3nt,CDR3aa
NA,NA,TRBV19,TRBJ2-6,TGTGCCAGTAGTGGAATGACTGGGGCCGACGTCCTGACCTTC,CASSGMTGADVLTF
many,NA,TRBV4-2,TRBJ1-1,TGTGCCAGCAGCCAAGTTCGGGGCGGGGCAGGCTCGAACACTGAAGCTTTCTTT,CASSQVRGGAGSNTEAFF
few,NA,TRBV7-9,TRBJ2-2,TGTGCCAGCAGCTTCTGGACAGACCGAACCGGGGAGCTGTTTTTT,CASSFWTDRTGELFF
many,NA,TRBV3-1,TRBJ1-6,TGTGCCAGCAGCCAAGTCCCCGGAGCTTATAATTCACCCCTCCACTTT,CASSQVPGAYNSPLHF
many,NA,TRBV20-1,TRBJ2-2,TGCAGTGCTAAGCGGAGTGGATACACCGGGGAGCTGTTTTTT,CSAKRSGYTGELFF
many,NA,TRBV10-3,TRBJ1-2,TGTGCCATCAGTGCCGGCCACGCGACGACAAATGGCTACACCTTC,CAISAGHATTNGYTF
NA,TRBD2,TRBV9,TRBJ2-3,TGTGCCAGCACCATGGGGACTAGCGGGATGAATACGCAGTATTTT,CASTMGTSGMNTQYF
many,NA,TRBV20-1,TRBJ1-2,TGCAGTGTTCCCGACGGCTATGGCTACACCTTC,CSVPDGYGYTF
NA,TRBD1,TRBV20-1,TRBJ1-1,TGCAGTGCGAGGGACAGGGGAAAAGCTTTCTTT,CSARDRGKAFF
few,NA,TRBV30,TRBJ1-1,TGTGCCTGGACCGGGGGGGGGGCCAGGACTGAAGCTTTCTTT,CAWTGGGARTEAFF
many,NA,TRBV18,TRBJ2-7,TGTGCCAGCTCACCGGACGGTTCCCTAGAGCAGTACTTC,CASSPDGSLEQYF
many,NA,TRBV19,TRBJ1-2,TGTGCCAGTCATACAGGGAACTATGGCTACACCTTC,CASHTGNYGYTF
few,NA,TRBV7-9,TRBJ2-5,TGTGCCAGCAGCTTAGGACAGATCCGAGGGGAGACCCAGTACTTC,CASSLGQIRGETQYF
many,NA,TRBV6-1,TRBJ2-7,TGTGCCAGCATCCGTCAGAGCGGAGCCATCTACGAGCAGTACTTC,CASIRQSGAIYEQYF
many,NA,TRBV10-3,TRBJ1-2,TGTGCCATCAGTGAAGCAGGGCCCTCCTATGGCTACACCTTC,CAISEAGPSYGYTF
NA,TRBD1,TRBV5-1,TRBJ2-5,TGCGCCAGCGGGACAGGGGACTCAAAAGAGACCCAGTACTTC,CASGTGDSKETQYF
NA,TRBD1,TRBV27,TRBJ2-3,TGTGCCAGCAAACGACACCCGGGACAGATCGCAGATACGCAGTACTTT,CASKRHPGQIADTQYF
medium-sized,TRBD2,TRBV20-1,TRBJ2-3,TGCAGTGCTGGGACTAGCGGGAGTACAGATACGCAGTATTTT,CSAGTSGSTDTQYF
medium-sized,NA,TRBV6-1,TRBJ1-1,TGTGCCAGCAGTGAAGCCATAGTTCCCATGAACACTGAAGCTTTCTTT,CASSEAIVPMNTEAFF
many,NA,TRBV20-1,TRBJ2-1,TGCAGTGCTAGTGATATGAGCTCCTACAATGAGCAGTTCTTC,CSASDMSSYNEQFF
many,NA,TRBV12-3/TRBV12-4,TRBJ1-6,TGTGCCAGCAGTTTAAACCTGGGCGGAATCCCCCTTAATTCACCCCTCCACTTT,CASSLNLGGIPLNSPLHF
many,NA,TRBV7-8,TRBJ1-5,TGTGCCAGCAGCTTAGGTGGGACACCATTCTATAGCAATCAGCCCCAGCATTTT,CASSLGGTPFYSNQPQHF
many,NA,TRBV2,TRBJ2-1,TGTGCCAGCAGTGAGGACGGCAGCTCCTACAATGAGCAGTTCTTC,CASSEDGSSYNEQFF
many,NA,TRBV5-4,TRBJ2-1,TGTGCCAGCAGCTTGGCCGGGGTCCCCTACAATGAGCAGTTCTTC,CASSLAGVPYNEQFF
many,NA,TRBV20-1,TRBJ2-3,TGCAGTGCTAGAGATATGAATACGCAGTATTTT,CSARDMNTQYF
many,NA,TRBV7-2,TRBJ2-7,TGTGCCAGCAGCCATGGGGCTGCGGGGGAGCAGTACTTC,CASSHGAAGEQYF
many,NA,TRBV5-1,TRBJ2-1,TGCGCCAGCAGCCAAAGCGGATATTACTACAATGAGCAGTTCTTC,CASSQSGYYYNEQFF
many,NA,TRBV4-1,TRBJ1-2,TGCGCCAGCAGCCAAGAGGAGCGGGGGTCGGGCTATGGCTACACCTTC,CASSQEERGSGYGYTF
many,NA,TRBV20-1,TRBJ1-1,TGCAGTGTCGGCAACGGGGGCAGGAACACTGAAGCTTTCTTT,CSVGNGGRNTEAFF
many,NA,TRBV7-9,TRBJ2-5,TGTGCCAGCAGCTTAGGACCAGAGAAGACCCAGTACTTC,CASSLGPEKTQYF
many,NA,TRBV6-4,TRBJ1-5,TGTGCCAGCCCCGGGGTCGAAACTAATAGCAATCAGCCCCAGCATTTT,CASPGVETNSNQPQHF
many,NA,TRBV3-1,TRBJ1-5,TGTGCCAGCAGCCAAGAGGCGGTTAAACCCCAGCATTTT,CASSQEAVKPQHF
many,NA,TRBV19,TRBJ1-5,TGTGCCAGTATCCCAGGGGAACGGAGCAATCAGCCCCAGCATTTT,CASIPGERSNQPQHF
medium-sized,NA,TRBV27,TRBJ1-1,TGTGCCAGCAGTTCCATAGATCAGAACACTGAAGCTTTCTTT,CASSSIDQNTEAFF
NA,NA,TRBV29-1,TRBJ2-7,TGCAGCGTTGAAAAGGGTCCCGAGCAGTACTTC,CSVEKGPEQYF
NA,NA,TRBV5-4,TRBJ2-7,TGTGCCAGCAGCTTGGGCAAGCCCCGAGACGAGCAGTGCTTC,CASSLGKPRDEQCF
many,NA,TRBV2,TRBJ1-6,TGTGCCAGCAGTGAAGATAATTCACCCCTCCACTTT,CASSEDNSPLHF
many,NA,TRBV5-4,TRBJ2-3,TGTGCCAGCAGCTTAACGGGGGAGCCGGGAGATACGCAGTATTTT,CASSLTGEPGDTQYF
many,NA,TRBV29-1,TRBJ1-5,TGCAGCGTTGAATTCTCAACCGCTGGGCCCCAGCATTTT,CSVEFSTAGPQHF
many,TRBD2,TRBV28,TRBJ2-7,TGTGCCAGCAGTACGGAACTAGCGGGAGGGCGGGAGCAGTACTTC,CASSTELAGGREQYF
medium-sized,NA,TRBV20-1,TRBJ1-1,TGCAGTGCCCCTGGGACTGGGAACACTGAAGCTTTCTTT,CSAPGTGNTEAFF
NA,NA,TRBV12-3/TRBV12-4,TRBJ2-7,TGTGCCAGCGGCCACCTTAATTCCTACGAGCAGTGCTTC,CASGHLNSYEQCF